These T cell receptor beta chains were read from a single sample in a study of blood T cells in healthy people across ages. MiXCR, run by TCRdb on the 5' RACE reads, gives a single entry per CDR3 protein. The sample consists of a few hundred thousand distinct CDR3 sequences, around 30% of them appearing once. Sequencing used blood. These receptors came from a woman aged 65 to 85 in good health. The CDR3 runs from the conserved cysteine through the conserved F or W. D genes are given only for firm matches. Size is stated for part of the rows, as once, few or many counts, or as a class when the clone is expanded.

19,TRBJ2-1,TRBV6-2/TRBV6-3,TRBD2,-,TGTGCCAGCAGTTACCCGACAGGACAGCGGGAGTTTTCCTACAATGAGCAGTTCTTC,CASSYPTGQREFSYNEQFF
16,TRBJ1-5,TRBV20-1,-,once,TGCAGTGCTACGCTCATGAGGGAGGGCCAGGGACAGCCCCAGCATTTT,CSATLMREGQGQPQHF
15,TRBJ2-5,TRBV28,-,few,TGTGCCAGCTATCAAACCGGGACACCCGAAGAGACCCAGTACTTC,CASYQTGTPEETQYF
13,TRBJ2-7,TRBV10-3,-,-,TGTGCCCTCGGTGGGGGGATCGACTACGAGCAGTACTTC,CALGGGIDYEQYF
15,TRBJ2-5,TRBV7-9,-,few,TGTGCCAGCAGCGTCCCCGTAAATCTGGGGGAGACCCAGTACTTC,CASSVPVNLGETQYF
15,TRBJ1-3,TRBV28,-,-,TGTGCCAGCAGTTCTCCGGAGGGCACTGGAAACACCATATATTTT,CASSSPEGTGNTIYF
16,TRBJ2-5,TRBV12-3/TRBV12-4,-,-,TGTGCCAGCAGTTTTTGGTCTGGCGGGATTTCAGAGACCCAGTACTTC,CASSFWSGGISETQYF
13,TRBJ1-1,TRBV5-1,-,-,TGCGCCAGCAGCTTCAGGGATAACACTGAAGCTTTCTTT,CASSFRDNTEAFF
18,TRBJ2-7,TRBV2,TRBD2,-,TGTGCCAGCAGTATACCAGGGACTAGCGGGCAGACCTCCTACGAGCAGTACTTC,CASSIPGTSGQTSYEQYF
14,TRBJ2-5,TRBV20-1,TRBD2,few,TGCAGTGCTAGAACTAGCGGGTACCAAGAGACCCAGTACTTC,CSARTSGYQETQYF